A selection of T cell receptor beta chains follows, all from one sample in a study of blood T cell repertoires in COVID-19. Libraries were prepared by immunoSEQ multiplex PCR; TCRdb keeps only in-frame clonotypes and omits some of them. The profile shows roughly 150,000 clones, more than 80% of them singletons. The sample was peripheral blood. The receptors come from a middle-aged woman with acute or convalescent COVID-19. Both conserved end residues are part of each CDR3. D genes are given only for firm matches. Rows may omit the clone size; those that give it use once, few, many or a size class.

>TRBJ2-2|TRBV13|NA|TRBD1
TGTGCCAGCAGCTTAGGCTGGTCCCCGGGACAGCTGAACACCGGGGAGCTGTTTTTT
CASSLGWSPGQLNTGELFF
>TRBJ1-1|TRBV13|NA|TRBD1
TGTGCCAGCAGCTTCACACAGGGGGCCATGAACACTGAAGCTTTCTTT
CASSFTQGAMNTEAFF
>TRBJ2-7|TRBV2|once|TRBD1
TGTGCCAGCACCCGGACAGGGGGGGAGCAGTACTTC
CASTRTGGEQYF
>TRBJ2-1|TRBV7-3|NA|TRBD1
TGTGCCAGCAGCTCGACAGGGGGCACCTACAATGAGCAGTTCTTC
CASSSTGGTYNEQFF
>TRBJ2-2|TRBV19|NA|TRBD2
TGTGCCAGTAATCTAGGCGGGACTAGCATTAACACCGGGGAGCTGTTTTTT
CASNLGGTSINTGELFF
>TRBJ2-2|TRBV7-9|NA|TRBD2
TGTGCCAGCAGCGTAGCGGGCCCGAACACCGGGGAGCTGTTTTTT
CASSVAGPNTGELFF
>TRBJ1-1|TRBV2|NA|NA
TGTGCCAGCAGTGGCAGGGGGAACACTGAAGCTTTCTTT
CASSGRGNTEAFF
>TRBJ2-2|TRBV7-8|NA|TRBD2
TGTGCCAGCAGCCTACCGGGACTAGCGGCCCTCGGAGTTGGCGGGGAGCTGTTTTTT
CASSLPGLAALGVGGELFF
>TRBJ1-2|TRBV24-1|NA|TRBD1
TGTGCCACCGCCACCGGACAGGGAGTGTATTCAGCCGATGGCTACACCTTC
CATATGQGVYSADGYTF
>TRBJ1-2|TRBV14|NA|NA
TGTGCCAGCAGCCAAGAGGCAACAGCTAACTATGGCTACACCTTC
CASSQEATANYGYTF
>TRBJ2-7|TRBV30|NA|TRBD2
TGTGCCTCGCAAGCGGGAGGGCGCGTCGAGCAGTACTTC
CASQAGGRVEQYF
>TRBJ1-4|TRBV5-1|once|NA
TGCGCCAGCAGCCCACAGCCAACTAATGAAAAACTGTTTTTT
CASSPQPTNEKLFF
>TRBJ2-1|TRBV27|NA|NA
TGTGCCAGCAGTTTATCGGGGGGGGCGAACGAGCAGTTCTTC
CASSLSGGANEQFF
>TRBJ2-7|TRBV14|NA|TRBD2
TGTGCCAGCAGCCAAGGTTACCGGGACTACTACGAGCAGTACTTC
CASSQGYRDYYEQYF
>TRBJ2-7|TRBV4-2|once|TRBD1
TGTGCCAGCAGCCAAGGACAGGGGGTCTACGAGCAGTACTTC
CASSQGQGVYEQYF
>TRBJ1-2|TRBV3-1/TRBV3-2|NA|NA
TGTGCCAGCAGCCCTTATTACGACAGCCCCTATGGCTACACCTTC
CASSPYYDSPYGYTF
>TRBJ2-1|TRBV6-6|NA|TRBD2
TGTGCCAGCAACACCGGGACTAGCAAAAATGAGCAGTTCTTC
CASNTGTSKNEQFF
>TRBJ1-6|TRBV5-4|once|TRBD1
TGTGCCAGCAGCTTGACCGGGACAGGGGATTCACCCCTCCACTTT
CASSLTGTGDSPLHF